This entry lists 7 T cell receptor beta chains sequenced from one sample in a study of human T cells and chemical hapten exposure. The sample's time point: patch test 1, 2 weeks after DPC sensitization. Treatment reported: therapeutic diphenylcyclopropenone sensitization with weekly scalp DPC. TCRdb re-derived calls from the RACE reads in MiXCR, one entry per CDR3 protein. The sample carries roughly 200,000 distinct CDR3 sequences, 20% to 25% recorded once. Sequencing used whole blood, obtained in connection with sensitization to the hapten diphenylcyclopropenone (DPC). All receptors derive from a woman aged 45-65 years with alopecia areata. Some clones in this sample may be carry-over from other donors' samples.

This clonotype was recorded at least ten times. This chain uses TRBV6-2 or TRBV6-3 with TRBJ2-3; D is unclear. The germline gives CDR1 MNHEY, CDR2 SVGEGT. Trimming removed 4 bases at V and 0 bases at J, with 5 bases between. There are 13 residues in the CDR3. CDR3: CASSLRSTDTQYF. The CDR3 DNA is TGTGCCAGCAGTTTGCGGAGCACAGATACGCAGTATTTT.

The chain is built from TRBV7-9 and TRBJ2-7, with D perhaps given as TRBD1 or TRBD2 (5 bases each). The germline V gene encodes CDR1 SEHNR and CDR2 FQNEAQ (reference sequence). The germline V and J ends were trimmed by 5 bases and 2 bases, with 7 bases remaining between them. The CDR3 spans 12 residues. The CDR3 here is CASSRGAYEQYF. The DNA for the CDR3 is TGTGCCAGCAGCCGAGGGGCCTACGAGCAGTACTTC. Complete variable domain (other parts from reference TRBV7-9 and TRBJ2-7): DTGVSQNPRHKITKRGQNVTFRCDPISEHNRLYWYRQTLGQGPEFLTYFQNEAQLEKSRLLSDRFSAERPKGSFSTLEIQRTEQGDSAMYLCASSRGAYEQYFGPGTRLTVT.

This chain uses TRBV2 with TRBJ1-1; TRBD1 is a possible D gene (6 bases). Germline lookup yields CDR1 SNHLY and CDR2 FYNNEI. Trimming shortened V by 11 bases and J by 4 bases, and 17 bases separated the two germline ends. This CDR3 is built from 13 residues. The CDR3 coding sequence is TGTGCCTCAAACCCACAGGGAGTCACTGAAGCTTTCTTT. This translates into CASNPQGVTEAFF. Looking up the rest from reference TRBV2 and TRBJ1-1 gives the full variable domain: EPEVTQTPSHQVTQMGQEVILRCVPISNHLYFYWYRQILGQKVEFLVSFYNNEISEKSEIFDDQFSVERPDGSNFTLKIRSTKLEDSAMYFCASNPQGVTEAFFGQGTRLTVV.

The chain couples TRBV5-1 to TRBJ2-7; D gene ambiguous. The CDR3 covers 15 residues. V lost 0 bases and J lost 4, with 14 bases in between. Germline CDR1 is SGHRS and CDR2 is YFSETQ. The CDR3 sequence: CASSLEASVSYEQYF. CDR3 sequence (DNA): TGCGCCAGCAGCTTGGAGGCCAGCGTATCTTACGAGCAGTACTTC.

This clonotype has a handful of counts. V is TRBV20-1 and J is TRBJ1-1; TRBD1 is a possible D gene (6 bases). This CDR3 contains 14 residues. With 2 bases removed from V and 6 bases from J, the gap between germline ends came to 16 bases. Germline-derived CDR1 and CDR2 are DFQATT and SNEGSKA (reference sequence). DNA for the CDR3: TGCAGTGCTAGAATTCCAGGGGCGCACGCTGAAGCTTTCTTT. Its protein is CSARIPGAHAEAFF.

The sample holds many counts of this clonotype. Written as DNA, the CDR3 is TGTGCCAGCAGCTTGGCGGGAGGGCACTATGGCTACACCTTC. Translating it yields CASSLAGGHYGYTF. The chain joins TRBV13 to TRBJ1-2; D unclear. Trimming removed 3 bases at V and 3 bases at J, with 11 bases between. Germline V gene data show CDR1 as PRHDT and CDR2 as FYEKMQ (reference sequence). This CDR3 is 14 amino acids long.

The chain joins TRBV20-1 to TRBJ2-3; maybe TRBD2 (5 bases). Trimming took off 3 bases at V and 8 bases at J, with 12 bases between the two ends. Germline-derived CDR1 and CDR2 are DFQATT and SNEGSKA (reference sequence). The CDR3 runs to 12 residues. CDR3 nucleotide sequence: TGCAGTGCTAGGTCCGTGAGCGGTACGCAGTATTTT. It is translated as CSARSVSGTQYF.